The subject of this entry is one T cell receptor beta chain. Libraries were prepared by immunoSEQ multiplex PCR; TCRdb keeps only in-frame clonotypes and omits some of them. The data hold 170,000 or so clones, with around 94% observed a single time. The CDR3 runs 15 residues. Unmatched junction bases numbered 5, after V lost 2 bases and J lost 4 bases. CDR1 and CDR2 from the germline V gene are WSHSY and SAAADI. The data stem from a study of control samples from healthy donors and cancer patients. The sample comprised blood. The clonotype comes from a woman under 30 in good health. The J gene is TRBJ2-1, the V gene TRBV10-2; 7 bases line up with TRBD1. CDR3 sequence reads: CASSEPDRAYNEQFF. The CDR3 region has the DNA TGCGCCAGCAGTGAGCCCGACAGGGCATACAATGAGCAGTTCTTC.